Only a few counts were recorded for the clone carrying this TCR beta chain. Its antigen is unidentified. TCRdb reanalysed the 5' RACE reads using MiXCR and keeps one entry per CDR3 protein. The sample has about 340,000 distinct CDR3 sequences; roughly an eighth are singletons. The CDR3 is 13 amino acids. V dropped 0 bases and J dropped 5 bases, with 9 bases sitting between them. Germline assignment: CDR1 DFQATT and CDR2 SNEGSKA (reference sequence). This sample is drawn from a study of T cells after yellow fever vaccination. Overall study context: Where fractions had low cell numbers, libraries were prepared from them with the SMART-Seq v4 Ultra Low Input RNA kit.

Overall study results and limits: Once the booster was given, most primary-vaccination clones reappeared, at about 95% for CD4 and over 85% for CD8.

This sample comprised CD4+ T cells sorted from PBMCs, obtained 15 days after the yellow fever booster vaccination. The genes are TRBV20-1 and TRBJ2-3, with D perhaps TRBD1 (5 bases). The origin of this receptor is a man younger than 30 who received the YFV17D yellow fever vaccine. This CDR3 is CSARDSQGDTQYF. The CDR3 region has the DNA TGCAGTGCTAGAGATTCCCAGGGAGATACGCAGTATTTT.